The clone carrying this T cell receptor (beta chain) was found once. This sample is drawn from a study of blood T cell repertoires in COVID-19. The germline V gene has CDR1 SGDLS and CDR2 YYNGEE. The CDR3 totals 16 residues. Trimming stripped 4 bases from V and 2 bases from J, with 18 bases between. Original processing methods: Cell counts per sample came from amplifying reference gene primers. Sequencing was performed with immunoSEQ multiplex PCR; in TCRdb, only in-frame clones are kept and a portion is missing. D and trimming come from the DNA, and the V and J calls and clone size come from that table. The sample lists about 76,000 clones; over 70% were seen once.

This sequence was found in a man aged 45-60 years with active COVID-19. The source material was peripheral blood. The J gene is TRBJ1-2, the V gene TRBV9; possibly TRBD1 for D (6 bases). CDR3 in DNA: TGTGCCAGCAGCCCCCGTTACAGGGTACCCAACTATGGCTACACCTTC. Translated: CASSPRYRVPNYGYTF.